This TCR beta chain was captured by sequencing in a study of T cells after yellow fever vaccination. Using its own MiXCR run on the 5' RACE reads, TCRdb lists one record per CDR3 protein. The top ten hold around 2.3% of the sample, which has some 160,000 distinct CDR3 sequences, 6% to 7.5% seen once. Per germline, CDR1 SGHVS and CDR2 FQNEAQ. The length of the CDR3 is 15 residues. Trimming cost V 4 bases and J 5 bases, with 16 bases left between them. This clonotype was seen ten or more times. The source is a man between 18 and 29 years old who received the YFV17D yellow fever vaccine. Source: CD4+ T cells sorted from PBMCs, taken around 5 days after the first yellow fever vaccination. The V gene is TRBV7-8, the J gene TRBJ2-3, with D possibly matching TRBD2 (6 bases). Here the CDR3 reads CASSSQALGGDTQYF. CDR3 coding DNA: TGTGCCAGCAGCTCGCAGGCGCTGGGGGGAGATACGCAGTATTTT.